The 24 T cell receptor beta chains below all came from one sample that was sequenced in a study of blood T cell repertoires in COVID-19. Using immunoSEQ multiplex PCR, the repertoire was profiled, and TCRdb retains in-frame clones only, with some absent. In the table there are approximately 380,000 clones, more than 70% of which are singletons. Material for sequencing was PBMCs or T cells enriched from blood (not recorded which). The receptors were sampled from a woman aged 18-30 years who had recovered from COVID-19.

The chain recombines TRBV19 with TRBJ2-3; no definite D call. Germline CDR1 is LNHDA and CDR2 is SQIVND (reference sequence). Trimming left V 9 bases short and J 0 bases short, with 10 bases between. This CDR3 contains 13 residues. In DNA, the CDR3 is TGTGCCAGCCCACTGAATAGCACAGATACGCAGTATTTT. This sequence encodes CASPLNSTDTQYF. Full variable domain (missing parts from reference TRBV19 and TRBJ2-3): DGGITQSPKYLFRKEGQNVTLSCEQNLNHDAMYWYRQDPGQGLRLIYYSQIVNDFQKGDIAEGYSVSREKKESFPLTVTSAQKNPTAFYLCASPLNSTDTQYFGPGTRLTVL.

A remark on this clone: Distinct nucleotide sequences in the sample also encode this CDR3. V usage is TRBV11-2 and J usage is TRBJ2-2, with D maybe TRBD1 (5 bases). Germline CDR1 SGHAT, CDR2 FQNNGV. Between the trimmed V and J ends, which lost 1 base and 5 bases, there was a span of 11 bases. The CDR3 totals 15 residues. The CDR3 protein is CASSLGQGRTGELFF. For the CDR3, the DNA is TGTGCCAGCAGCTTAGGGCAGGGTCGGACCGGGGAGCTGTTTTTT.

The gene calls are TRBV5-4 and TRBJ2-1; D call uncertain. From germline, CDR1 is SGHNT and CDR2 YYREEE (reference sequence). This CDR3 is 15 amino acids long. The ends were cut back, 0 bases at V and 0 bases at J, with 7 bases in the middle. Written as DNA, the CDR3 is TGTGCCAGCAGCTTGGATACGAGCTCCTACAATGAGCAGTTCTTC. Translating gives CASSLDTSSYNEQFF.

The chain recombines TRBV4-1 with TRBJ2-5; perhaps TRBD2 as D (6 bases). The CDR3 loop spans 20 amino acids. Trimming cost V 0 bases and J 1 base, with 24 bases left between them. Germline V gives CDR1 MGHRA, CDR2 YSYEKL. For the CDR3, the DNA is TGCGCCAGCAGCCAAGATGCGGGGCTGGTAGCGGAGTCACCCCAAGAGACCCAGTACTTC. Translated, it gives CASSQDAGLVAESPQETQYF.

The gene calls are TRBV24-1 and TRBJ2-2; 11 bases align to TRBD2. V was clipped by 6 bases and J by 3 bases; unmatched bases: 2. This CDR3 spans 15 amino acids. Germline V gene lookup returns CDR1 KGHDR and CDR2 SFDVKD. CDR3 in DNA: TGTGCCACCAGTCCGGGACTAGCGGACACCGGGGAGCTGTTTTTT. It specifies CATSPGLADTGELFF.

In nucleotides, the CDR3 is TGTGCCAGCAGCTTGAGATACGGGATCTCTGGAAACACCATATATTTT. Translation gives CASSLRYGISGNTIYF. This sequence joins TRBV5-5 and TRBJ1-3; D gene unclear. Germline-derived CDR1 and CDR2 are SGHKS and YYEKEE (reference sequence). Trimming removed 1 base at V and 0 bases at J, with 11 bases between. There are 16 residues in the CDR3.

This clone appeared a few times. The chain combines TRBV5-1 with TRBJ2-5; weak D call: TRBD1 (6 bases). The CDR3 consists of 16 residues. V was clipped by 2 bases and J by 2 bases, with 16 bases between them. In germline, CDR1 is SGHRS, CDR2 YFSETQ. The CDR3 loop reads CASSFTGPPEQETQYF. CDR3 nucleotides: TGCGCCAGCAGCTTCACAGGGCCTCCCGAACAAGAGACCCAGTACTTC.

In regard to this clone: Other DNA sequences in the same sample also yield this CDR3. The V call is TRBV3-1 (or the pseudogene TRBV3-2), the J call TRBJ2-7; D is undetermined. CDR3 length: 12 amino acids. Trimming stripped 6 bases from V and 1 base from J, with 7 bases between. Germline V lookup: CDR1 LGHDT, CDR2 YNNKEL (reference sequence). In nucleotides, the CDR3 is TGTGCCAGCAGTCAAACATCCTACGAGCAGTACTTC. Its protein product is CASSQTSYEQYF.

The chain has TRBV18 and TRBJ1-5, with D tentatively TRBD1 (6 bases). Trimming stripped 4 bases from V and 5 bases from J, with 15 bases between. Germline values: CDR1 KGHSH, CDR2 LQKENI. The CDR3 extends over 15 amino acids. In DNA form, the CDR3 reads TGTGCCAGCTCACAAACTAGGACAGTCGATCAGCCCCAGCATTTT. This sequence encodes CASSQTRTVDQPQHF.

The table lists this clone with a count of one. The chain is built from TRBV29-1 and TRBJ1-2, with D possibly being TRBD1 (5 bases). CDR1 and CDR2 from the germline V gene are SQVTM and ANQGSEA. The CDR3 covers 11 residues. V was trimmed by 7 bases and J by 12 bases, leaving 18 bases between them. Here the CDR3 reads CSALSGGTHTF. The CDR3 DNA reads TGCAGCGCCTTAAGTGGGGGGACCCACACCTTC.

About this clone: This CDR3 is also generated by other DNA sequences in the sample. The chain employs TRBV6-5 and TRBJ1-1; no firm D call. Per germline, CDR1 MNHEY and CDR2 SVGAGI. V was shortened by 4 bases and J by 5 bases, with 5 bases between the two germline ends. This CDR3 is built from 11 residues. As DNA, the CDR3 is TGTGCCAGCAGTTCCGGGACTGAAGCTTTCTTT. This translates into CASSSGTEAFF.

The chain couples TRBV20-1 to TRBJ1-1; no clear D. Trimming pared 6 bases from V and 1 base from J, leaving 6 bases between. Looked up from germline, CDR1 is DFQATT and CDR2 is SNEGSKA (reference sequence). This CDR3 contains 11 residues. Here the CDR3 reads CSAWQNTEAFF. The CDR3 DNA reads TGCAGTGCGTGGCAGAACACTGAAGCTTTCTTT.

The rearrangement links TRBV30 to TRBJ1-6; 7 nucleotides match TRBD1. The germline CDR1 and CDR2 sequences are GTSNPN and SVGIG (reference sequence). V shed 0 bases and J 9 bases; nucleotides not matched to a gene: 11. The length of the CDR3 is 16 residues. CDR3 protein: CAWSVSYRGPLSPLHF. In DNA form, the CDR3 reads TGTGCCTGGAGTGTATCGTACAGGGGACCCCTTTCACCCCTCCACTTT.

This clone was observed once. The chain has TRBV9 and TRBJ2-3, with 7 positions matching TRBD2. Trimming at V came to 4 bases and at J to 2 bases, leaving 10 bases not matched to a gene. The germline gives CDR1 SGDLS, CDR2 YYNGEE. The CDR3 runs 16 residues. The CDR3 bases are TGTGCCAGCAGCCACGAACCGGGACTACCCACAGATACGCAGTATTTT. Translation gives CASSHEPGLPTDTQYF.

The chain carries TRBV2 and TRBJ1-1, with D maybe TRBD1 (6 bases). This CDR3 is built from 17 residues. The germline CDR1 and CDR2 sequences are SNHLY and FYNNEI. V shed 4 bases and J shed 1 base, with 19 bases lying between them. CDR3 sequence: CASSVGGQGKPNTEAFF. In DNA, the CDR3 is TGTGCCAGCAGTGTGGGAGGGCAGGGGAAACCGAACACTGAAGCTTTCTTT.

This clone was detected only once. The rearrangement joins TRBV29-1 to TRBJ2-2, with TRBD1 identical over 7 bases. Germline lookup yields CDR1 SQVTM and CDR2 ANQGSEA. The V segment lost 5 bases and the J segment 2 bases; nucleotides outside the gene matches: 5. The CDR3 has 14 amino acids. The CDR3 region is CSVFRQGNTGELFF. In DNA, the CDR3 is TGCAGCGTTTTCAGACAGGGAAACACCGGGGAGCTGTTTTTT.

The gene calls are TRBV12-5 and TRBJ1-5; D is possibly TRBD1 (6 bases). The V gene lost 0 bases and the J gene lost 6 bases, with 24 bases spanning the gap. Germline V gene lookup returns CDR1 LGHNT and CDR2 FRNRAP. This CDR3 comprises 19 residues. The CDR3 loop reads CASGLVRLQGGGGGQPQHF. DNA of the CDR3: TGTGCTAGTGGTTTGGTCCGACTCCAGGGTGGGGGGGGCGGTCAGCCCCAGCATTTT. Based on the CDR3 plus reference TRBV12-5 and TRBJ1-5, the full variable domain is DARVTQTPRHKVTEMGQEVTMRCQPILGHNTVFWYRQTMMQGLELLAYFRNRAPLDDSGMPKDRFSAEMPDATLATLKIQPSEPRDSAVYFCASGLVRLQGGGGGQPQHFGDGTRLSIL.

The CDR3 DNA follows: TGTGCCAGCAGTCCGCAAGGACAGGGGGCTGGAAATTCACCCCTCCACTTT. It yields the protein CASSPQGQGAGNSPLHF. V and J are TRBV28 and TRBJ1-6; TRBD1 agrees at 11 bases. Losses at the gene ends were 5 bases for V and 7 bases for J; bases not matched to a gene: 10. The CDR3 consists of 17 residues. Germline V gene sequence: CDR1 MDHEN, CDR2 SYDVKM.

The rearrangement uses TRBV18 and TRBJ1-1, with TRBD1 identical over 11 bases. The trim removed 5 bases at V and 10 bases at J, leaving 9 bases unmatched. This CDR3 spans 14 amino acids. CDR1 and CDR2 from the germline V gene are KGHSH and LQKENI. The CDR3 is CASSAGGQGDPAFF. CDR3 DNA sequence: TGTGCCAGCTCAGCTGGGGGACAGGGGGACCCAGCTTTCTTT.

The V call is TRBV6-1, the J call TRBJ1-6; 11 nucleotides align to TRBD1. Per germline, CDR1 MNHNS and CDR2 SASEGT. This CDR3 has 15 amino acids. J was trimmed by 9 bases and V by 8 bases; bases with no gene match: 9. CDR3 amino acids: CASLKFGTGGSPLHF. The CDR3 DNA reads TGTGCCAGCTTAAAGTTCGGGACAGGGGGTTCACCCCTCCACTTT.

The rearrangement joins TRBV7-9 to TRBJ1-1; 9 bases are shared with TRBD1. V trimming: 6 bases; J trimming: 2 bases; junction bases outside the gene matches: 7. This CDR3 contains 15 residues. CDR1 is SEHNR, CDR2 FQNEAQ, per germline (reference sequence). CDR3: CASRQGAGGNTEAFF. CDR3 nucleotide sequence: TGTGCCAGCAGACAGGGGGCAGGAGGAAACACTGAAGCTTTCTTT.

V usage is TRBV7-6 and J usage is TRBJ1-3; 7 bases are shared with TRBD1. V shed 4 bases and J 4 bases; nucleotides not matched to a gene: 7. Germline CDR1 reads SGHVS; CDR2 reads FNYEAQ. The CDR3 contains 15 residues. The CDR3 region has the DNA TGTGCCAGCAGCTCACAAGGACAGGAAGGAAACACCATATATTTT. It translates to CASSSQGQEGNTIYF. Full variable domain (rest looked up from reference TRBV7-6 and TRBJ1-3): GAGVSQSPRYKVTKRGQDVALRCDPISGHVSLYWYRQALGQGPEFLTYFNYEAQQDKSGLPNDRFSAERPEGSISTLTIQRTEQRDSAMYRCASSSQGQEGNTIYFGEGSWLTVV.

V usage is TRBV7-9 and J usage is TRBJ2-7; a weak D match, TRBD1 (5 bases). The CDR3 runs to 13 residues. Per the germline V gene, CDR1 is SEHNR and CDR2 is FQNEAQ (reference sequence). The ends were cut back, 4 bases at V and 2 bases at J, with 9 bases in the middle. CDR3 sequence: CASSSTATYEQYF. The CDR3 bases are TGTGCCAGCAGCTCGACAGCCACCTACGAGCAGTACTTC.

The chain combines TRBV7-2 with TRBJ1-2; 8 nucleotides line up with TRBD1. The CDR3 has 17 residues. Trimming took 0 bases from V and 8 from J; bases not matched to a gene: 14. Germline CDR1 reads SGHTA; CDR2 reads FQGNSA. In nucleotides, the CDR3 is TGTGCCAGCAGCTTAGCTGGGGGAGGACAGGGTTCGGGCGGCTACACCTTC. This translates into CASSLAGGGQGSGGYTF.